These 18 T cell receptor beta chains were all obtained from the same sample, sequenced in a study of T cells in Graves' hyperthyroidism and ophthalmopathy. Amplification of TCR beta CDR3 regions used RNA as the template. Carried out on the TCR CDR3, a first-round RT-PCR used the HTBI primer set. Via MiXCR, TCRdb re-called the multiplex PCR reads, giving one row per CDR3 protein. The sample has a few hundred thousand distinct CDR3 sequences, about a fifth seen once. Sequencing input: blood. These receptors all stem from a man aged 18 to 30 with Graves' ophthalmopathy.

This clonotype has just a few counts. The chain joins TRBV3-1 to TRBJ1-5; no definite D call. The V end was cut by 4 bases, the J end by 4 bases, with 8 bases between. Germline V CDR1 and CDR2: LGHDT, YNNKEL (reference sequence). This CDR3 spans 13 amino acids. CDR3 DNA: TGTGCCAGCAGCCCCCAGTTTAATCAGCCCCAGCATTTT. It translates to CASSPQFNQPQHF.

In this sample, this clonotype turned up many times. The J gene is TRBJ1-2, the V gene TRBV18; 9 positions match TRBD1. The CDR3 runs 14 residues. V was clipped by 3 bases and J by 6 bases; unmatched bases: 5. The germline V gene encodes CDR1 KGHSH and CDR2 LQKENI. The CDR3 loop reads CASSPNRGPDGYTF. The CDR3, as DNA: TGTGCCAGCTCACCGAACAGGGGGCCGGATGGCTACACCTTC. Drawing the rest from reference TRBV18 and TRBJ1-2, the complete variable domain is NAGVMQNPRHLVRRRGQEARLRCSPMKGHSHVYWYRQLPEEGLKFMVYLQKENIIDESGMPKERFSAEFPKEGPSILRIQQVVRGDSAAYFCASSPNRGPDGYTFGSGTRLTVV.

This clonotype has at least ten counts. The chain recombines TRBV3-1 with TRBJ2-1; TRBD2 matches at 10 bases. The V gene's germline CDR1 is LGHDT and CDR2 YNNKEL (reference sequence). The CDR3 length is 16 residues. V gave up 0 bases and J gave up 6 bases; unmatched junction bases: 5. This CDR3 reads CASSQEVIAGGNEQFF. CDR3 in DNA: TGTGCCAGCAGCCAAGAAGTGATAGCGGGGGGCAATGAGCAGTTCTTC.

This clonotype was observed a handful of times. This chain joins TRBV4-1 and TRBJ2-7; 9 bases are shared with TRBD1. This CDR3 is 17 amino acids long. Looked up from germline, CDR1 is MGHRA and CDR2 is YSYEKL. V was clipped by 3 bases and J by 3 bases; unmatched bases: 12. The CDR3 here is CASSQGTGTMVIYEQYF. As DNA, the CDR3 is TGCGCCAGCAGCCAGGGGACAGGGACCATGGTGATCTACGAGCAGTACTTC.

This clonotype was detected many times. The gene calls are TRBV2 and TRBJ2-2, with 7 nucleotides matching TRBD1. The junction had 2 bases not matched to a gene; V was cut back by 7 bases and J by 0 bases. The CDR3 totals 14 residues. The V gene's germline CDR1 is SNHLY and CDR2 FYNNEI. The CDR3 sequence: CASTGQANTGELFF. The CDR3, as DNA: TGTGCCAGCACCGGACAGGCGAACACCGGGGAGCTGTTTTTT. The full variable domain, its missing parts supplied by reference TRBV2 and TRBJ2-2, is EPEVTQTPSHQVTQMGQEVILRCVPISNHLYFYWYRQILGQKVEFLVSFYNNEISEKSEIFDDQFSVERPDGSNFTLKIRSTKLEDSAMYFCASTGQANTGELFFGEGSRLTVL.

The gene calls are TRBV6-1 and TRBJ2-3; 8 bases are shared with TRBD2. The CDR3 spans 15 residues. The J segment lost 3 bases and the V segment lost 6 bases, leaving 8 bases of the junction unmatched. Per the germline V gene, CDR1 is MNHNS and CDR2 is SASEGT. CDR3 region: CASSLAGTRTDTQYF. DNA for the CDR3: TGTGCCAGCAGCCTGGCCGGGACTAGAACAGATACGCAGTATTTT.

This sequence joins TRBV5-1 and TRBJ2-1; no reliable D call. CDR1 is SGHRS, CDR2 YFSETQ, per germline. The germline V and J ends were trimmed by 4 bases and 2 bases, with 13 bases remaining between them. This CDR3 comprises 15 residues. CDR3: CASSPVRAPYNEQFF. CDR3 nucleotides: TGCGCCAGCAGCCCGGTTCGGGCCCCCTACAATGAGCAGTTCTTC.

The table lists this clonotype with many counts. The chain couples TRBV5-1 to TRBJ1-1; D is possibly TRBD1 (5 bases). The CDR3 is made up of 12 amino acids. V was trimmed by 3 bases and J by 10 bases, leaving 13 bases between them. The germline V gene has CDR1 SGHRS and CDR2 YFSETQ. CDR3 in DNA: TGCGCCAGCAGCTCGGGGCAGGGAGCAGCTTTCTTT. This encodes CASSSGQGAAFF.

This clonotype was seen many times. The chain links TRBV7-8 to TRBJ2-3; D remains ambiguous. Germline CDR1 SGHVS, CDR2 FQNEAQ. V was cut by 5 bases and J by 0 bases, with 12 bases left in between. CDR3 length equals 15 residues. Here the CDR3 DNA reads TGTGCCAGCAGCCCAGGAGTGACTAGCACAGATACGCAGTATTTT. Translated, it gives CASSPGVTSTDTQYF. Based on the CDR3 plus reference TRBV7-8 and TRBJ2-3, the full variable domain is GAGVSQSPRYKVAKRGQDVALRCDPISGHVSLFWYQQALGQGPEFLTYFQNEAQLDKSGLPSDRFFAERPEGSVSTLKIQRTQQEDSAVYLCASSPGVTSTDTQYFGPGTRLTVL.

This clonotype was detected many times. The chain joins TRBV20-1 to TRBJ1-2, with a tentative D call TRBD1 (5 bases). Looked up from germline, CDR1 is DFQATT and CDR2 is SNEGSKA (reference sequence). The CDR3 extends over 15 amino acids. Trimming took off 0 bases at V and 3 bases at J, with 14 bases between the two ends. CDR3 sequence: CSARDGGDAYYGYTF. The CDR3 DNA sequence: TGCAGTGCTAGAGATGGAGGGGACGCTTACTATGGCTACACCTTC.

J is TRBJ2-1 and V is TRBV9; 9 bases are shared with TRBD1. Unmatched junction bases numbered 7, after V lost 3 bases and J lost 3 bases. The CDR3 extends over 16 amino acids. Germline CDR1 SGDLS, CDR2 YYNGEE. Here the CDR3 reads CASSGHRDRDYNEQFF. The CDR3 nucleotides are TGTGCCAGCAGCGGTCACCGGGACAGGGACTACAATGAGCAGTTCTTC.

This clonotype was detected a few times. The CDR3 DNA follows: TGCGCCAGCAGCTTGGAGGGGACTAGCGGGAAGTTCTTC. Encoded protein: CASSLEGTSGKFF. The gene calls are TRBV5-1 and TRBJ2-1; 13 bases are shared with TRBD2. The CDR3 totals 13 residues. CDR1 is SGHRS and CDR2 is YFSETQ in the germline V gene. The V gene end was trimmed by 0 bases and the J gene end by 14 bases; junction bases not matched to a gene: 2. The full variable domain, completed using reference TRBV5-1 and TRBJ2-1, is KAGVTQTPRYLIKTRGQQVTLSCSPISGHRSVSWYQQTPGQGLQFLFEYFSETQRNKGNFPGRFSGRQFSNSRSEMNVSTLELGDSALYLCASSLEGTSGKFFGPGTRLTVL.

This clonotype has only a few counts. The V and J genes are TRBV6-1 and TRBJ2-7, with a weak D call TRBD2 (6 bases). This CDR3 has 14 amino acids. Germline V gene sequence: CDR1 MNHNS, CDR2 SASEGT. V lost 2 bases, J lost 6 bases, and 14 bases lay in between. The CDR3 coding sequence is TGTGCCAGCAGTGAATTCTGGGACTCAAGCGAGCAGTACTTC. Protein sequence: CASSEFWDSSEQYF.

This clonotype was observed at least ten times. The V call is TRBV28, the J call TRBJ2-1; 7 nucleotides match TRBD1. The germline gives CDR1 MDHEN, CDR2 SYDVKM. The CDR3 runs 15 residues. Trimming took 4 bases from V and 5 from J; bases not matched to a gene: 8. DNA of the CDR3: TGTGCCAGCAGTTCGGCAGGGGGATGGGACAATGAGCAGTTCTTC. Translated: CASSSAGGWDNEQFF.

This clonotype was observed many times. V gene TRBV28 combines with J gene TRBJ1-2, with 7 positions matching TRBD1. Trimming cost V 5 bases and J 7 bases; bases outside gene matches: 13. The germline V gene has CDR1 MDHEN and CDR2 SYDVKM. The CDR3 has 15 amino acids. DNA of the CDR3: TGTGCCAGCAGTACTACAGGGGCGGGAAGGGGTGGCTACACCTTC. Translation gives CASSTTGAGRGGYTF.

This clonotype was seen at least ten times. The chain recombines TRBV10-3 with TRBJ1-2; the match to TRBD1 covers 10 bases. Germline trimming cut 0 bases from V and 2 bases from J; bases unmatched to any gene: 3. Germline CDR1 reads ENHRY; CDR2 reads SYGVKD. CDR3 length: 16 amino acids. CDR3 sequence reads: CAISESPGQGNYGYTF. The CDR3 nucleotides are TGTGCCATCAGTGAGTCCCCGGGACAGGGGAACTATGGCTACACCTTC.

Many counts were recorded for this clonotype. This rearrangement joins TRBV7-9 to TRBJ2-1, with TRBD2 matching 11 bases. The germline V gene has CDR1 SEHNR and CDR2 FQNEAQ (reference sequence). This CDR3 has 16 residues. The trim removed 6 bases at V and 8 bases at J, leaving 12 bases unmatched. CDR3 coding DNA: TGTGCCAGCAGTCGGGACTCTAGCGGGGGGCGCCATGAGCAGTTCTTC. Translating gives CASSRDSSGGRHEQFF. Filled out from reference TRBV7-9 and TRBJ2-1, the complete variable domain reads DTGVSQNPRHKITKRGQNVTFRCDPISEHNRLYWYRQTLGQGPEFLTYFQNEAQLEKSRLLSDRFSAERPKGSFSTLEIQRTEQGDSAMYLCASSRDSSGGRHEQFFGPGTRLTVL.

This clonotype appeared a few times. This chain uses TRBV10-3 with TRBJ1-2; weak D call: TRBD1 (6 bases). In germline, CDR1 is ENHRY, CDR2 SYGVKD. This CDR3 has 14 residues. V gave up 3 bases and J gave up 0 bases, with 8 bases separating them. CDR3 region: CAISDGTTNYGYTF. The CDR3 nucleotides are TGTGCCATCAGTGACGGGACAACTAACTATGGCTACACCTTC.